This T cell receptor (beta chain) was documented in a study of shared clonotypes between healthy human individuals. Findings and limits, study-wide: Depth was large, yet rarefaction showed that sorted-subset sequencing was incomplete.

Details on this clone: Its antigen remains unidentified.

The CDR3 loop spans 14 amino acids. Germline V CDR1 and CDR2: MNHEY, SMNVEV (reference sequence). Trimming stripped 6 bases from V and 4 bases from J, with 13 bases between. Cells designated naive CD8 were CD45RO-negative and were positively selected for CCR7, with terminally differentiated effector memory CD45RA+ cells excluded. Donors comprised only Caucasian adults living in Nashville, Tennessee. Each sorted subset replicate got 200 ng genomic DNA, 25,000 to 35,000 genomes. Sequenced by immunoSEQ multiplex PCR; TCRdb stores in-frame clones only, minus some. Among around 2,000,000 clones, approximately 94% were seen once, and the ten largest hold 1.5% to 2%.

The sample was naive CD8+ T cells from PBMCs. The TCR originated in a man younger than 35 in good health. Some clones in this sample may be carry-over from other donors' samples. The V call is TRBV27, the J call TRBJ1-5; TRBD1 might be the D (5 bases). The DNA of the CDR3 is TGTGCCAGCAGCGGGGGGGGGTGGAATCAGCCCCAGCATTTT. Residues: CASSGGGWNQPQHF.